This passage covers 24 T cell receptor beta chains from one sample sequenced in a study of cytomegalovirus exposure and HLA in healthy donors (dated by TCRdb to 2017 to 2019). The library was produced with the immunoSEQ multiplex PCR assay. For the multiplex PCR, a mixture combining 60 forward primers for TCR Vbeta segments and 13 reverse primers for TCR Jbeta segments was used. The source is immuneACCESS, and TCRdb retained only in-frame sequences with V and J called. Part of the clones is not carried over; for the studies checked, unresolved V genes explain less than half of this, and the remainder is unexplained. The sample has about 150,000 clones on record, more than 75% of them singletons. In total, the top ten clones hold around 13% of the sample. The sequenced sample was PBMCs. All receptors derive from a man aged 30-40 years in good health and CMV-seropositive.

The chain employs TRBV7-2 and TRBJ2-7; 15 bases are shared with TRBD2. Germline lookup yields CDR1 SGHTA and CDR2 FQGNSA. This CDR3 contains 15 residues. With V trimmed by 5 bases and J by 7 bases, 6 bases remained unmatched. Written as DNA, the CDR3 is TGTGCCAGCAGCGGACTAGCGGGAGGGGGGGGAGAGCAGTACTTC. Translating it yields CASSGLAGGGGEQYF.

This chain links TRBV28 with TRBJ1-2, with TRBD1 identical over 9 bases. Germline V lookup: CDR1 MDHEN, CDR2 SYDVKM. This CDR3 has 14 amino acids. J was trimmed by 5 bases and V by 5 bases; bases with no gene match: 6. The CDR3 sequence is CASSPTGGRYGYTF. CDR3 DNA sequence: TGTGCCAGCAGTCCGACAGGGGGTCGGTATGGCTACACCTTC.

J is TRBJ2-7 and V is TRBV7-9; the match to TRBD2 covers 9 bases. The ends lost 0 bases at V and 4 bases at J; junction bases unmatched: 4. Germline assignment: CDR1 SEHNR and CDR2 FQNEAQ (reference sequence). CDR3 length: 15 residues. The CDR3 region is CASSLAMTSGYEQYF. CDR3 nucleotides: TGTGCCAGCAGCTTAGCGATGACTAGCGGTTACGAGCAGTACTTC.

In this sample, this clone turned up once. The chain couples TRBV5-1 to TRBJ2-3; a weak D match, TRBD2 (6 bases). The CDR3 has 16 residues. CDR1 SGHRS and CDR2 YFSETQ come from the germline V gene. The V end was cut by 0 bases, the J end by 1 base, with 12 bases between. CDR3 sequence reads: CASSLDGASGTDTQYF. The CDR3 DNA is TGCGCCAGCAGCTTGGATGGGGCTAGCGGCACAGATACGCAGTATTTT.

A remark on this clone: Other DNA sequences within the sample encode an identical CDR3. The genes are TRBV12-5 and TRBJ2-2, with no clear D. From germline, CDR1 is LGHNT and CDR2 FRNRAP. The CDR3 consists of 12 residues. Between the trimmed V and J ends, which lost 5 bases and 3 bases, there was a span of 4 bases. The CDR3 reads CASGPYTGELFF. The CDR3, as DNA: TGTGCTAGTGGTCCCTACACCGGGGAGCTGTTTTTT.

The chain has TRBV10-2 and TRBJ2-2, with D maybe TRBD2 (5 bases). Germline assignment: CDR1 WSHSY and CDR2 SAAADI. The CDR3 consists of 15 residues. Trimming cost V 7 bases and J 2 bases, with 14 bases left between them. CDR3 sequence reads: CASTVEATNTGELFF. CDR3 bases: TGCGCCAGCACCGTGGAGGCTACTAACACCGGGGAGCTGTTTTTT.

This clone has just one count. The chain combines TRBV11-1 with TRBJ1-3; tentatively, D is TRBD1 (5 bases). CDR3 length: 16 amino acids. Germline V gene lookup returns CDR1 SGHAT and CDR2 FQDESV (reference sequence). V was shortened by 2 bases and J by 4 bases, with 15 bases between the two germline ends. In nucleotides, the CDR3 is TGTGCCAGCAGCTTATCGTCAGGGTGGTCCGGAAACACCATATATTTT. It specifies CASSLSSGWSGNTIYF.

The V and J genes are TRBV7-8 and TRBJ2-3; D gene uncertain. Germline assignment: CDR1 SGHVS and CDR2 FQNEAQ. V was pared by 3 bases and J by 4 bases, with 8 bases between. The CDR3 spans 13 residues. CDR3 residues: CASSFPPSDTQYF. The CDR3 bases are TGTGCCAGCAGCTTTCCCCCCTCAGATACGCAGTATTTT.

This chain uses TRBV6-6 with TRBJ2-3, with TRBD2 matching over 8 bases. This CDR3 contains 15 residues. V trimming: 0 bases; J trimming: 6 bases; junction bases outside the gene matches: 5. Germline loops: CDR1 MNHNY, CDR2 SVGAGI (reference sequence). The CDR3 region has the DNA TGTGCCAGCAGTTACTCAGACGGGAGGGGCGATACGCAGTATTTT. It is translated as CASSYSDGRGDTQYF.

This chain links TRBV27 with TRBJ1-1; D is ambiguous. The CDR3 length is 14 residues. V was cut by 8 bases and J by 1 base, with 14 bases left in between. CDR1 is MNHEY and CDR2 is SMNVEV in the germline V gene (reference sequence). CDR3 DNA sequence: TGTGCCAGCTGTCTTGATCGTAGGAACACTGAAGCTTTCTTT. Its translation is CASCLDRRNTEAFF.

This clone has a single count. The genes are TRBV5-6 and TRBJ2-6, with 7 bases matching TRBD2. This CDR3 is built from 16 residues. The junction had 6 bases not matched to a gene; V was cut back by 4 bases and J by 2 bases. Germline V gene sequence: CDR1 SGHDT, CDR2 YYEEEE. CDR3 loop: CASSGGGGAGANVLTF. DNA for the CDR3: TGTGCCAGCAGCGGAGGCGGGGGAGCTGGGGCCAACGTCCTGACTTTC.

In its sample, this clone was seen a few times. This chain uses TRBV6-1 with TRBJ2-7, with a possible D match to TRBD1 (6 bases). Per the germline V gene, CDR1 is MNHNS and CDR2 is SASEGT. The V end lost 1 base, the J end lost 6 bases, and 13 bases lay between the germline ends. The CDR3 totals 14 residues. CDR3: CASSEDRESGEQYF. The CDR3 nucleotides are TGTGCCAGCAGTGAAGACAGGGAATCGGGCGAGCAGTACTTC.

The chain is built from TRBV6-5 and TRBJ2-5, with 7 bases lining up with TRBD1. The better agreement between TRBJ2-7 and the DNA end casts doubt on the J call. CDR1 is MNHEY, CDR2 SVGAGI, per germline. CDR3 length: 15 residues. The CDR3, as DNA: TGTGCCAGCAGCCGCGACAGGGATTCGGTCTACGAGCAGTACTTC. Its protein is CASSRDRDSVYEQYF.

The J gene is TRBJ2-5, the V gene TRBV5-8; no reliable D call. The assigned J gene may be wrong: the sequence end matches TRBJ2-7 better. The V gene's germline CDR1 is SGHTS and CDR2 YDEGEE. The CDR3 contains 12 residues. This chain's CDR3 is CASSLGGYEQYF. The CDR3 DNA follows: TGTGCCAGCAGCTTGGGCGGTTACGAGCAGTACTTC.

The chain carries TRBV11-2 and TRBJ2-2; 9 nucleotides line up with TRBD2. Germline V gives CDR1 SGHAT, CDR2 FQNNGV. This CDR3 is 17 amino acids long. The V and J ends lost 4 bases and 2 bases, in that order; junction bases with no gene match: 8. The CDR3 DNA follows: TGTGCCAGCAGCTGGGTGACTAGCGGCATAAACACCGGGGAGCTGTTTTTT. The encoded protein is CASSWVTSGINTGELFF.

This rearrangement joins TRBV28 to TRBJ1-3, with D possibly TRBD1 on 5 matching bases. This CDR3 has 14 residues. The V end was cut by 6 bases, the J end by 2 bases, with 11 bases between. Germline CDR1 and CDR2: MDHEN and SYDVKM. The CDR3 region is CASRRGGTGNTIYF. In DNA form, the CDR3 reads TGTGCCAGCAGAAGGGGAGGGACTGGAAACACCATATATTTT.

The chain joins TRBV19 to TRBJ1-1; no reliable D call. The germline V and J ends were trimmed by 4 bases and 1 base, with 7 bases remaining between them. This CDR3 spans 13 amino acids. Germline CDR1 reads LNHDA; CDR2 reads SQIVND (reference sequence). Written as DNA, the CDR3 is TGTGCCAGTAGTACACACAGGAACACTGAAGCTTTCTTT. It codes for CASSTHRNTEAFF.

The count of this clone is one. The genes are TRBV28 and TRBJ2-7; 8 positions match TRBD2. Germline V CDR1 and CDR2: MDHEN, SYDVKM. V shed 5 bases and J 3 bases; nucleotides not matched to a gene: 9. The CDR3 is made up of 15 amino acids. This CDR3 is CASSPPGTRFYEQYF. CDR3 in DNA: TGTGCCAGCAGTCCCCCCGGGACTAGGTTCTACGAGCAGTACTTC.

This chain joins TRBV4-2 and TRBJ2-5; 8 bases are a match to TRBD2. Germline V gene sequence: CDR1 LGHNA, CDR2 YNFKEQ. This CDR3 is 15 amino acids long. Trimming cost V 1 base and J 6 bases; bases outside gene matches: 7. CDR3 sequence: CASSQGREAQQTQYF. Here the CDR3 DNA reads TGTGCCAGCAGCCAAGGGCGGGAGGCCCAGCAGACCCAGTACTTC.

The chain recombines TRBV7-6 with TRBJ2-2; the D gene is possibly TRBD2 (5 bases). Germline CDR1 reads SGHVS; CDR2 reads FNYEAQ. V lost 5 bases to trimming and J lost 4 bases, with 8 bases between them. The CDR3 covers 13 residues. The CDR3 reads CASSRRGTGELFF. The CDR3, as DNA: TGTGCCAGCAGCCGACGGGGCACCGGGGAGCTGTTTTTT. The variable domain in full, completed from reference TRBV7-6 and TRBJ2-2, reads GAGVSQSPRYKVTKRGQDVALRCDPISGHVSLYWYRQALGQGPEFLTYFNYEAQQDKSGLPNDRFSAERPEGSISTLTIQRTEQRDSAMYRCASSRRGTGELFFGEGSRLTVL.

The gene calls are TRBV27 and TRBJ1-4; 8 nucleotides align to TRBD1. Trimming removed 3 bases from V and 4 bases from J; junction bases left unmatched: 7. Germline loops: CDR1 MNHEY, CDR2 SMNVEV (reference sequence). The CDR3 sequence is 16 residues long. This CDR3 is CASSLQKQGGNEKLFF. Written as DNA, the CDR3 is TGTGCCAGCAGTTTGCAAAAACAGGGGGGTAATGAAAAACTGTTTTTT.

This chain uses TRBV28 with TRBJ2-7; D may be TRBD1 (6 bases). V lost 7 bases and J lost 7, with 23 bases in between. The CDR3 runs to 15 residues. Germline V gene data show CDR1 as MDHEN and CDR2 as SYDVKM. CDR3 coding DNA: TGTGCCAGCACCCACCGGCTGGCCAGGGGTGGGGAGCAGTACTTC. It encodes CASTHRLARGGEQYF.

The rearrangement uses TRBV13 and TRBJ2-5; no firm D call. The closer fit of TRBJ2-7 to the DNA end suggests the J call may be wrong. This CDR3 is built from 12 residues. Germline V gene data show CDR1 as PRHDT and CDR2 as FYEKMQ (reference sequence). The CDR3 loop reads CASSLSTYEQYF. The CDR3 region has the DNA TGTGCCAGCAGCTTAAGCACCTACGAGCAGTACTTC.

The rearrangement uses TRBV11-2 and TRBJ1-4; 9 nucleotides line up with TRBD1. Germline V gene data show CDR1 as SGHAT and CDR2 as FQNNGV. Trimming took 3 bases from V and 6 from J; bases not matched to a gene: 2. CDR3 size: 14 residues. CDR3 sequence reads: CASSLWDRDEKLFF. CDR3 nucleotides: TGTGCCAGCAGCTTGTGGGACAGGGATGAAAAACTGTTTTTT.